The present TCR beta chain was sequenced within a study of CD8 T cells in ankylosing spondylitis (TCRdb year 2017). Study-level background: T cell receptor beta repertoires were profiled in healthy donors and ankylosing spondylitis patients so that disease-linked TCR variants could be found. The full study cohort comprised approximately 23 ankylosing spondylitis patients and about a hundred healthy donors. Samples of peripheral blood were taken, and for ankylosing spondylitis patients, synovial fluid was collected as well. Here is what the overall study found, with its caveats: Some motif variants had previously been reported in the synovial fluid and blood of reactive arthritis patients, which suggests shared mechanisms of disease initiation. A TCR beta motif of about 8 highly homologous amino acid variants appeared characteristic of blood from ankylosing spondylitis patients. The disease-linked clones were reported to be significantly enriched in matched synovial fluid samples from ankylosing spondylitis patients. A CD8+ phenotype was shown by the disease-linked clones, which were found at relatively low frequencies in peripheral blood.

This clonotype was picked up a small number of times. The antigen it recognizes is unknown. No base quality values were provided; no much bigger clone lies one nucleotide off. Sequencer: Illumina HiSeq 2500. TCR beta libraries were prepared by quantitative 5'-RACE with molecular barcodes. Turning to the authors' computational methods: A new computational method based on a probabilistic model of VDJ rearrangement was used to identify disease-linked TCR variants. The public reads were reprocessed in TCRdb via fastp at Q25 and MiXCR, keeping in-frame beta chains. A single entry per CDR3 protein holds the most common genes and DNA from its merged rows. None of the V and J calls come from the authors' own analysis; TCRdb made them. In this sample the table shows some 290,000 distinct CDR3 sequences, 20% of which occur a single time. 7.5% to 9.5% of the sample goes to the ten largest clones. There are 16 amino acids in the CDR3, from cysteine to phenylalanine inclusive. The entry retains the CDR3 DNA only, 48 bases that are in frame from base 1. Trimming at the junction amounts to 0 bases on V and 0 bases on J, and the germline ends lie 13 bases apart. The germline V gene sets CDR1 to SQVTM and CDR2 to ANQGSEA.

The sequenced material came from blood, either unsorted or a sorted T cell fraction (not recorded which). The chain uses TRBV29-1 and TRBJ2-3, and possibly TRBD2, on 5 matching bases. The receptor comes from a male donor with ankylosing spondylitis or in good health (not recorded which). The CDR3 protein is CSVEDRVRASTDTQYF. The DNA sequence is as follows: TGCAGCGTTGAAGATCGGGTGCGGGCTAGCACAGATACGCAGTATTTT.